The source of this TCR beta chain is a study of T cells in localized non-small cell lung cancer. Study findings and constraints: Turning up in adjacent lung were a median around 58 of the top 100 tumor clones. Analysis by sequencing included only one tumor region, so heterogeneity remains possible. There was an association of higher blood T cell density with longer overall survival. There was higher T cell clonality in uninvolved adjacent lung than in tumor, and it was highest there.

Trimming stripped 5 bases from V and 4 bases from J, with 14 bases between. This CDR3 contains 14 residues. Germline CDR1 is MNHNY and CDR2 is SVGAGI (reference sequence). Only in-frame clones appear in the TCRdb table, and some are missing; sequencing was by immunoSEQ multiplex PCR. This table holds more than 35,000 clones, around 94% found once. To note about this clone: Its target is unknown.

This chain links TRBV6-6 with TRBJ1-2; D unresolved. The source was peripheral blood, collected before any cancer treatment. The source is an older female donor with stage I lung adenocarcinoma. The DNA for the CDR3 is TGTGCCAGCAGTACAAGGGAGGTCGGCTATGGCTACACCTTC. Its protein is CASSTREVGYGYTF.